This T cell receptor (beta chain) came from a study of shared clonotypes between healthy human individuals. Execution of the assay was at deep level. Assay: immunoSEQ multiplex PCR; the TCRdb copy retains only in-frame clones and omits some. This sample carries about 2 million clones, around 95% of them seen once, and the ten largest clones take more than 0.1%. The CDR3 covers 15 residues. The V and J ends lost 5 bases and 11 bases, in that order; junction bases with no gene match: 10. Germline-derived CDR1 and CDR2 are SEHNR and FQNEAQ (reference sequence). Whole-study results and caveats: A generally larger estimated richness was seen in naive subsets than in memory subsets.

As concerns this clone: The antigen is not known.

Splitting the CD4+ cells yielded a CD45RA+ naive subset and a CD45RA-negative memory subset. The V gene is TRBV7-9, the J gene TRBJ2-5, with 14 bases lining up with TRBD2. This receptor was obtained from a man between 18 and 35 years old in good health. Sequencing was carried out using naive CD4+ T cells sorted from blood. Subset of the sample: CD45RA+ positively selected. The CDR3, as DNA: TGTGCCAGCAGCCCAGGACTAGCGGGAGGCGATGAGCAGTACTTC. As protein: CASSPGLAGGDEQYF.